This TCR beta chain derives from a study of Graves' ophthalmopathy and Graves' hyperthyroidism. In this cohort, patients with other autoimmune diseases, uncontrolled infections, pregnancy or lactation were excluded. The PBMCs used were ones drawn from 9.5 to 10 ml of fresh peripheral blood. The CDR3 runs 15 residues. Trimming took off 2 bases at V and 6 bases at J, with 13 bases between the two ends. The germline CDR1 and CDR2 sequences are MGHRA and YSYEKL. The authors amplified TCR beta CDR3 regions from RNA transcripts. The authors performed first-round RT-PCR with HTBI primers and then a second-round multiplex PCR. TCRdb itself ran the multiplex PCR reads through MiXCR, one entry per CDR3 protein. The profile covers over 650,000 distinct CDR3 sequences, with just over 40% appearing a single time and around 3.3% taken by the ten largest.

The rearrangement uses TRBV4-1 and TRBJ2-2, with D possibly matching TRBD1 (5 bases). The sample taken for sequencing was peripheral blood. The source is an adult man with Graves' ophthalmopathy. CDR3 residues: CASSQPLRGPGELFF. The CDR3 region has the DNA TGCGCCAGCAGCCAACCGCTAAGGGGCCCCGGGGAGCTGTTTTTT.